This T cell receptor (beta chain) was identified during a study of shared clonotypes between healthy human individuals (dated by TCRdb to 2018 to 2020). About the full investigation: The cohort comprised a couple of women and a few men aged 18 to 49 years. For each donor, three plates each were used for CD4 naive and CD4 memory, two plates were used for CD8 naive, and one plate was used for CD8 memory. To estimate repertoire size and how much clonotypes are shared between individuals, the study performed deep sequencing of blood TCR repertoires from a few healthy adults. Libraries were prepared and TCR repertoires were sequenced by different laboratories using diverse techniques, in order to increase sequencing depth and limit assay-specific biases. Between about 0.94 and 8.9 billion PBMCs per donor were obtained by leukapheresis. Study-wide conclusions, independent of this receptor: Clonotypes shared by all four sorted-subset donors showed higher generation probabilities than non-shared clonotypes. Incomplete sequencing was indicated by rarefaction of sorted-subset datasets, despite the large sequencing depth. Based on pairwise subsampling, the degree of clonotype sharing among donors was expected to be affected by sequencing depth. Sampling was limited to blood, and TCR repertoires in tissue likely differ from TCR repertoires in blood. When several donors were compared, the shared fraction of clonotypes was about 5.4% for naive CD4, about 4% for naive CD8, 2% to 2.5% for memory CD4, and roughly 0.43% for memory CD8. Naive subsets generally had larger estimated clonotype richness than memory subsets. Because the study included a small number of donors, the genetic and exposure-history diversity represented was limited.

Using the deep immunoSEQ assay, multiplex PCR amplified TCR CDR3 regions from genomic DNA. Genomic DNA extracted from each cell subset was distributed evenly over all wells of several immunoSEQ 96-well plates, and each plate served as one replicate. For sorted subsets, each replicate PCR was loaded with 200 to 250 ng genomic DNA, equivalent to about 33,000 T cell genomes. Purified libraries were measured with a Qubit 3.0 fluorometer, size-checked on a Bioanalyzer 2100, and measured again with the KAPA Library Quantification kit. Every immunoSEQ 96-well plate was sequenced on a separate single-read 150-cycle Illumina NextSeq 550 flow cell. As for the original processing: Because only junctional sequences without quality scores were contained in the immunoSEQ output, filtering matching that applied to full-length reads could not be performed. To assign V/J genes and CDR3, sequences were annotated against IMGT germline references using PyIR, a Python wrapper for IgBLAST v1.9. Reads with weak V/J assignments (E-value above 1e-6), missing CDR3, stop codons, out-of-frame junctions, or ambiguous translated residues were removed. A V3J clonotype was defined by an identical inferred V gene, J gene, and CDR3 amino acid sequence. Percentage overlap between repertoires was computed as shared unique clonotypes divided by the size of the smaller repertoire. RTK rarefaction, the Chao1 estimator, and Recon v2.1 estimates of unobserved clonotypes were used to assess repertoire richness. For all TCRbeta clonotypes obtained by the gDNA method from four donors, generation probabilities were computed with OLGA. The table comes from immuneACCESS by way of TCRdb, which keeps in-frame sequences with V and J called. Part of the clones is missing from these tables; in studies checked, under half for an unresolved V gene and the rest for unknown reasons. V, J and clone size were drawn from that table, and D and trimming were deduced from the DNA. This sample lists 730,000 or so clones; more than 70% were detected once. The top ten clones comprise under 2% of the sample.

This clone was observed a few times. Its recognized antigen is unknown. It has no much larger one-base neighbor in the sample; base qualities were not kept. The donors were healthy, HIV-negative adults with no recently reported acute infections or vaccinations. Every donor was a Caucasian adult residing in Nashville, Tennessee, USA. CD4+ T cells were enriched by magnetic negative selection; naive cells were then positively selected on CD45RA, and the negative fraction formed the memory subset. After blood collection by leukapheresis, PBMCs were isolated using Ficoll-Histopaque density gradient centrifugation and then cryopreserved in the vapor phase of liquid nitrogen. Analytical flow cytometry was used to check the purity and quantity of each magnetically sorted T cell population. Each sorted fraction had its genomic DNA isolated and then quantified by UV absorbance on a Nanodrop 2000c. The CDR3 runs 14 amino acids, cysteine and phenylalanine included. Solely the CDR3 DNA is kept, with 42 bases framed from the first base. CDR1 and CDR2 (SGDLS, YYNGEE) derive from the germline V gene. Between the V and J ends, shortened by 4 bases and 1 base respectively, the junction contains 11 bases.

The chain couples TRBV9 to TRBJ1-1, with the D gene too uncertain to name. The sequence was obtained from a woman aged 25 to 39 in good health. The sequenced sample consisted of memory CD4+ T cells sorted from blood. The cell subset or site label for this specimen denotes: CD45RA-negative fraction. The DNA sequence is given as TGTGCCAGCAGCCCCCAACTTAGGAACACTGAAGCTTTCTTT. Translated, this is CASSPQLRNTEAFF.